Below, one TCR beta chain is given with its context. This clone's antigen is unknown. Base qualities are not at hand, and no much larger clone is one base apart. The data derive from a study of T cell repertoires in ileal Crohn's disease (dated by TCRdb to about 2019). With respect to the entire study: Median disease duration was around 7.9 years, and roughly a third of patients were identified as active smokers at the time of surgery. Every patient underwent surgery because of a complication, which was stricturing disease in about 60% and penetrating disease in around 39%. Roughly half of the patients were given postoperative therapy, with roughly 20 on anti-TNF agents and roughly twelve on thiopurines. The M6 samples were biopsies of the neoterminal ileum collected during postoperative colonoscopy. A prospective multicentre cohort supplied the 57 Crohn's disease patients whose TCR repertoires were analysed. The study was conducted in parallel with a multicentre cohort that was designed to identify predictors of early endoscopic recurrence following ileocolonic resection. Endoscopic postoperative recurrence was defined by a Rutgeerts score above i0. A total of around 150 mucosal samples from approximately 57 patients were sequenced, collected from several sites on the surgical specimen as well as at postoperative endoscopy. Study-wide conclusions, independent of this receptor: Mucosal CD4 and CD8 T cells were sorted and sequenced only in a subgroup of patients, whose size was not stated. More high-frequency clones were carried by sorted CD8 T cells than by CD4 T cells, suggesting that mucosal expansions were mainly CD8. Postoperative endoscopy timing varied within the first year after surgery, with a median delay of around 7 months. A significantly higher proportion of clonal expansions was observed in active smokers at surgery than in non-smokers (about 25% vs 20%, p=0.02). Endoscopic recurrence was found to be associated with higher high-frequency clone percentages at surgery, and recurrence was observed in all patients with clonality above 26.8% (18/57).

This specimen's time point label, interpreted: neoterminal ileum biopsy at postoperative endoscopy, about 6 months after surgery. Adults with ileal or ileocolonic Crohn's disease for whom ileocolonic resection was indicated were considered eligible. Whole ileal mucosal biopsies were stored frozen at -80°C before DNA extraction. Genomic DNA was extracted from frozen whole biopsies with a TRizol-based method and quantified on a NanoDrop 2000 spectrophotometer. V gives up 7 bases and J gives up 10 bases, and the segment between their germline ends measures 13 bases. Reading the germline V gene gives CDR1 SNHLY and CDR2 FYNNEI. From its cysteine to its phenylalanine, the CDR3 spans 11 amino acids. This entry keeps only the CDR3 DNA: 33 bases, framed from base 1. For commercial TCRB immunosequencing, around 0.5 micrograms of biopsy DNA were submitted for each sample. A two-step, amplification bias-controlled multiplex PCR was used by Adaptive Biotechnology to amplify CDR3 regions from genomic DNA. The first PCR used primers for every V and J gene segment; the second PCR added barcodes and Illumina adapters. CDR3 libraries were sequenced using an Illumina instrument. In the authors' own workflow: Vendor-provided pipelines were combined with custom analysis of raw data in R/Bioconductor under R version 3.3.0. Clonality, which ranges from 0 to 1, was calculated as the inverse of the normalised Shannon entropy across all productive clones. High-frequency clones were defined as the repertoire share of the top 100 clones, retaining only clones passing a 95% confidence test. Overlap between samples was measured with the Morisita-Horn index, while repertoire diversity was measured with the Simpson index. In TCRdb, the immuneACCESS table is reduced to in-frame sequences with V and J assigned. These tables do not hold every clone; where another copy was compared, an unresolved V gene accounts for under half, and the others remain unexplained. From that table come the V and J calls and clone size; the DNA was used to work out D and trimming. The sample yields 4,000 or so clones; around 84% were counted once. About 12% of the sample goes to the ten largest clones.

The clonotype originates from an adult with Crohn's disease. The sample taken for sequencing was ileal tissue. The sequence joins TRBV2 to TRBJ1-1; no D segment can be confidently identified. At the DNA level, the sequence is TGTGCCAGCAAGGAGAGCGCTTTAGCTTTCTTT. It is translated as CASKESALAFF.